The 29 T cell receptor beta chains listed next were all sequenced from one sample in a study of identical twins. TCRdb analysed the 5' RACE reads with MiXCR anew, one entry per CDR3 protein. Here the sample spans 410,000 or so distinct CDR3 sequences, about 18% being singletons. The source material was naive T cells sorted from blood. The receptors shown here come from a man aged 50 to 59 in good health.

V gene TRBV20-1 combines with J gene TRBJ1-1; D call uncertain. The CDR3 is 18 residues long. The germline gives CDR1 DFQATT, CDR2 SNEGSKA (reference sequence). Trimming removed 1 base from V and 0 bases from J, with 21 bases in between. CDR3 coding DNA: TGCAGTGCTAGAGCCCCGGACTTAACGTCTCGGATGAACACTGAAGCTTTCTTT. Its translation is CSARAPDLTSRMNTEAFF.

In this sample, this clonotype turned up many times. The chain uses TRBV19 and TRBJ2-1, with D maybe TRBD2 (5 bases). The germline V gene has CDR1 LNHDA and CDR2 SQIVND (reference sequence). This CDR3 is built from 13 residues. V shed 9 bases and J shed 3 bases, with 12 bases lying between them. CDR3 DNA: TGTGCCAGCAGCCCTCGGGGCTACAATGAGCAGTTCTTC. Translation gives CASSPRGYNEQFF.

This clonotype was observed a few times. The chain uses TRBV20-1 and TRBJ2-2; D is unresolved. Germline values: CDR1 DFQATT, CDR2 SNEGSKA (reference sequence). V lost 3 bases, J lost 5 bases, and 13 bases lay in between. This CDR3 has 14 residues. The CDR3 here is CSARKAQETGELFF. The DNA of the CDR3 is TGCAGTGCTAGGAAGGCCCAGGAAACCGGGGAGCTGTTTTTT.

This clonotype has at least ten counts. The chain joins TRBV20-1 to TRBJ1-1; 11 bases are a match to TRBD1. From germline, CDR1 is DFQATT and CDR2 SNEGSKA (reference sequence). The junction had 4 bases not matched to a gene; V was cut back by 3 bases and J by 1 base. CDR3 length: 15 amino acids. The CDR3: CSASRDRGWNTEAFF. The CDR3 DNA sequence: TGCAGTGCTAGCCGGGACAGGGGGTGGAACACTGAAGCTTTCTTT.

The chain recombines TRBV29-1 with TRBJ2-7; D gene ambiguous. V was pared by 5 bases and J by 3 bases, with 14 bases between. Germline-derived CDR1 and CDR2 are SQVTM and ANQGSEA. This CDR3 region has 13 residues. The CDR3 region is CSVRPVGVYEQYF. CDR3 DNA sequence: TGCAGCGTTCGACCCGTCGGCGTCTACGAGCAGTACTTC.

The chain employs TRBV6-2 or TRBV6-3 and TRBJ2-7, with TRBD2 matching over 9 bases. The ends lost 2 bases at V and 4 bases at J; junction bases unmatched: 9. Germline-derived CDR1 and CDR2 are MNHEY and SVGEGT. The CDR3 sequence is 16 residues long. The CDR3: CASSYLRGRAGYEQYF. The CDR3 bases are TGTGCCAGCAGTTACCTGCGCGGGAGGGCCGGGTACGAGCAGTACTTC.

The chain links TRBV5-1 to TRBJ2-1; possibly TRBD1 or TRBD2 for D (6 bases each). There are 14 residues in the CDR3. The germline V and J ends were trimmed by 0 bases and 9 bases, with 13 bases remaining between them. The germline gives CDR1 SGHRS, CDR2 YFSETQ. This CDR3 is CASSLGGAQPEQFF. In DNA form, the CDR3 reads TGCGCCAGCAGCTTGGGGGGGGCCCAGCCTGAGCAGTTCTTC.

This clonotype was seen repeatedly, ten times or more. The chain uses TRBV10-3 and TRBJ2-7; 7 positions agree with TRBD1. CDR1 is ENHRY and CDR2 is SYGVKD in the germline V gene. The CDR3 length is 14 residues. Losses at the gene ends were 3 bases for V and 5 bases for J; bases not matched to a gene: 7. CDR3: CAISESKGAHEQYF. CDR3 coding DNA: TGTGCCATCAGTGAATCTAAGGGGGCCCACGAGCAGTACTTC.

The DNA of the CDR3 is TGCGCCAGCAGCAGACAGGGGTCTTACAATGAGCAGTTCTTC. Protein: CASSRQGSYNEQFF. The chain recombines TRBV5-1 with TRBJ2-1; the match to TRBD1 covers 8 bases. With 4 bases clipped from V and 4 bases from J, the junction kept 4 bases outside the gene matches. Per the germline V gene, CDR1 is SGHRS and CDR2 is YFSETQ. The CDR3 loop spans 14 amino acids. Looking up the rest from reference TRBV5-1 and TRBJ2-1 gives the full variable domain: KAGVTQTPRYLIKTRGQQVTLSCSPISGHRSVSWYQQTPGQGLQFLFEYFSETQRNKGNFPGRFSGRQFSNSRSEMNVSTLELGDSALYLCASSRQGSYNEQFFGPGTRLTVL.

In this sample, this clonotype turned up many times. This chain connects TRBV4-1 to TRBJ2-2, with D unresolved. The V end was cut by 4 bases, the J end by 1 base, with 10 bases between. Germline CDR1 is MGHRA and CDR2 is YSYEKL. The length of the CDR3 is 15 residues. The CDR3 sequence is CASSLLSWNTGELFF. As DNA, the CDR3 is TGCGCCAGCAGCCTTCTGAGTTGGAACACCGGGGAGCTGTTTTTT.

V is TRBV20-1 and J is TRBJ2-5; 9 bases are shared with TRBD2. The CDR3 is 15 amino acids. V was pared by 3 bases and J by 2 bases, with 7 bases of the junction left unmatched. Germline V gives CDR1 DFQATT, CDR2 SNEGSKA (reference sequence). The CDR3 is CSASRTSVFQETQYF. The CDR3, as DNA: TGCAGTGCTAGTAGGACTAGCGTATTTCAAGAGACCCAGTACTTC.

This clonotype was counted a few times. The rearrangement uses TRBV9 and TRBJ2-1; D is perhaps TRBD2 (6 bases). The CDR3 runs to 15 residues. Germline V lookup: CDR1 SGDLS, CDR2 YYNGEE. V lost 4 bases to trimming and J lost 3 bases, with 14 bases between them. Here the CDR3 DNA reads TGTGCCAGCAGCATAAGGACGGGAGACTACAATGAGCAGTTCTTC. Residues: CASSIRTGDYNEQFF.

This clonotype appeared many times. The chain couples TRBV6-1 to TRBJ2-3; 9 bases are a match to TRBD2. Looked up from germline, CDR1 is MNHNS and CDR2 is SASEGT. After removal of 8 bases from V and 8 bases from J, the junction contained 8 bases not matched to a gene. This CDR3 region has 13 residues. CDR3 nucleotide sequence: TGTGCCAGCGGGTCTAGCGGGGCTAGTACGCAGTATTTT. This encodes CASGSSGASTQYF.

This clonotype was seen once. The chain is built from TRBV5-5 and TRBJ2-7; TRBD1 aligns across 9 bases. Germline V gene lookup returns CDR1 SGHKS and CDR2 YYEKEE (reference sequence). CDR3 size: 15 residues. With V trimmed by 4 bases and J by 5 bases, 10 bases remained unmatched. The CDR3 region has the DNA TGTGCCAGCAGCCTACGGACAGGGGTGATCCACGAGCAGTACTTC. It is translated as CASSLRTGVIHEQYF.

The chain couples TRBV4-3 to TRBJ2-7; 13 nucleotides line up with TRBD2. The V gene end was trimmed by 1 base and the J gene end by 3 bases; junction bases not matched to a gene: 3. Germline loops: CDR1 LGHNA, CDR2 YSLEER. The CDR3 is made up of 16 amino acids. The CDR3 DNA sequence: TGCGCCAGCAGCCAAGGGACTAGCGGGAGCGGCTACGAGCAGTACTTC. This gives the protein CASSQGTSGSGYEQYF.

The chain uses TRBV12-3 or TRBV12-4 and TRBJ2-1; the match to TRBD1 covers 8 bases. CDR3 length equals 13 residues. The V segment lost 8 bases and the J segment 5 bases; nucleotides outside the gene matches: 5. The CDR3 DNA sequence: TGTGCCAGCGGAGGGACAGGAAACAATGAGCAGTTCTTC. Translating it yields CASGGTGNNEQFF.

V is TRBV7-2 and J is TRBJ1-6; 8 positions agree with TRBD1. The CDR3 has 15 amino acids. V lost 1 base, J lost 10 bases, and 6 bases stayed unmatched. Germline CDR1 and CDR2: SGHTA and FQGNSA. The CDR3 coding sequence is TGTGCCAGCAGCTTAGTGCAGGGGGCGGACTCACCCCTCCACTTT. It is translated as CASSLVQGADSPLHF.

This clonotype was recorded many times. The genes are TRBV28 and TRBJ1-5, with D unclear. The CDR3 spans 15 residues. V was clipped by 2 bases and J by 2 bases, with 10 bases between them. CDR1 is MDHEN, CDR2 SYDVKM, per germline. CDR3 nucleotides: TGTGCCAGCAGTTTAGAGGGATCCCGCAATCAGCCCCAGCATTTT. Its protein is CASSLEGSRNQPQHF.

This clonotype was detected a few times. The chain carries TRBV5-1 and TRBJ2-3; no reliable D call. Germline CDR1 and CDR2: SGHRS and YFSETQ. The V end was cut by 2 bases, the J end by 6 bases, with 13 bases between. The CDR3 runs 14 residues. CDR3 bases: TGCGCCAGCAGCTTTGGGCAGGATGGGGATACGCAGTATTTT. Translation: CASSFGQDGDTQYF. The variable domain in full, with the rest retrieved from reference TRBV5-1 and TRBJ2-3, is KAGVTQTPRYLIKTRGQQVTLSCSPISGHRSVSWYQQTPGQGLQFLFEYFSETQRNKGNFPGRFSGRQFSNSRSEMNVSTLELGDSALYLCASSFGQDGDTQYFGPGTRLTVL.

This clonotype was observed at least ten times. This chain connects TRBV12-3 or TRBV12-4 to TRBJ1-1; TRBD1 matches 8 bases. With V trimmed by 6 bases and J by 0 bases, 3 bases remained unmatched. This CDR3 is built from 14 residues. The CDR3 sequence: CASRRQGMNTEAFF. The CDR3 DNA reads as TGTGCCAGCAGACGACAGGGGATGAACACTGAAGCTTTCTTT.

J is TRBJ1-1 and V is TRBV6-2 or TRBV6-3; a weak D match, TRBD1 (5 bases). Germline assignment: CDR1 MNHEY and CDR2 SVGEGT. The CDR3 totals 13 residues. Trimming cost V 7 bases and J 3 bases, with 12 bases left between them. The CDR3: CASKGRSDTEAFF. The DNA for the CDR3 is TGTGCCAGCAAGGGACGGTCCGACACTGAAGCTTTCTTT.

This clonotype has at least ten counts. The V gene is TRBV18, the J gene TRBJ2-5; D is uncertain. Germline lookup yields CDR1 KGHSH and CDR2 LQKENI. The germline V and J ends were trimmed by 4 bases and 3 bases, with 12 bases remaining between them. This CDR3 comprises 14 residues. The CDR3 DNA follows: TGTGCCAGCTCACAAACGTACAGCGAAGAGACCCAGTACTTC. Translation: CASSQTYSEETQYF.

In its sample, this clonotype was seen many times. The CDR3 here is CASSGSRESPYNEQFF. In nucleotides, the CDR3 is TGTGCCAGCAGCGGATCCCGGGAGTCGCCCTACAATGAGCAGTTCTTC. The V gene is TRBV3-1, the J gene TRBJ2-1; weak D call: TRBD2 (6 bases). This CDR3 has 16 residues. Germline V gives CDR1 LGHDT, CDR2 YNNKEL (reference sequence). Trimming took 5 bases from V and 2 from J, leaving 16 bases between them.

This clonotype was recorded a few times. This rearrangement joins TRBV18 to TRBJ2-1; D perhaps matches TRBD2 (6 bases). Deletions cut 2 bases from V and 5 bases from J, with 13 bases between. From germline, CDR1 is KGHSH and CDR2 LQKENI. The CDR3 contains 15 residues. Here the CDR3 DNA reads TGTGCCAGCTCACCAGTCCCCGGGGAGGACAATGAGCAGTTCTTC. Translated: CASSPVPGEDNEQFF.

This clonotype appeared a few times. The J gene is TRBJ1-3, the V gene TRBV7-6, with a weak D call TRBD1 (5 bases). The germline CDR1 and CDR2 sequences are SGHVS and FNYEAQ. Deletions cut 2 bases from V and 2 bases from J, with 16 bases between. CDR3 length equals 17 residues. The CDR3 region has the DNA TGTGCCAGCAGCTTACTCTTTGGGGGAGTAGCTGGAAACACCATATATTTT. Translated: CASSLLFGGVAGNTIYF.

This chain uses TRBV28 with TRBJ2-7; 8 bases fit TRBD2. Germline CDR1 is MDHEN and CDR2 is SYDVKM. The CDR3 is 15 amino acids. Unmatched junction bases numbered 10, after V lost 5 bases and J lost 4 bases. CDR3 DNA: TGTGCCAGCAGTCTTACCGGGACTAGATCTTACGAGCAGTACTTC. This sequence encodes CASSLTGTRSYEQYF.

The chain carries TRBV12-3 or TRBV12-4 and TRBJ2-3; D remains ambiguous. This CDR3 contains 16 residues. Trimming left V 2 bases short and J 2 bases short, with 14 bases between. The DNA for the CDR3 is TGTGCCAGCAGTTTACGAGGTTGGTACATCACAGATACGCAGTATTTT. It specifies CASSLRGWYITDTQYF.

The V gene is TRBV29-1, the J gene TRBJ2-7; D gene uncertain. The V gene lost 6 bases and the J gene lost 2 bases, with 11 bases spanning the gap. The CDR3 length is 12 residues. Germline-derived CDR1 and CDR2 are SQVTM and ANQGSEA. CDR3 protein: CSVPGPTYEQYF. CDR3 bases: TGCAGCGTGCCAGGCCCCACCTACGAGCAGTACTTC.

This clonotype was observed many times. For the CDR3, the DNA is TGTGCCAGCAGTTACTCACAGGGACAAGGCTACGAGCAGTACTTC. Amino acid sequence: CASSYSQGQGYEQYF. This chain connects TRBV6-5 to TRBJ2-7; D possibly corresponds to TRBD1 (6 bases). This CDR3 is 15 amino acids long. Germline V gene sequence: CDR1 MNHEY, CDR2 SVGAGI. With 0 bases removed from V and 3 bases from J, the gap between germline ends came to 12 bases.